One and the same sample provided the 9 T cell receptor beta chains below, sequenced in a study of OX40 agonist ivuxolimab in advanced cancers. Profiled with immunoSEQ multiplex PCR; TCRdb holds only in-frame clones, not every one. The table lists 60,000 to 65,000 clones, about 89% of them singletons. The input for sequencing was CD4+ or CD8+ T cells sorted from blood, taken in a trial of the OX40 agonist ivuxolimab. The receptors come from an adult with an advanced solid tumor such as melanoma, head and neck, liver or kidney cancer.

The chain recombines TRBV27 with TRBJ1-2; 7 nucleotides match TRBD1. CDR1 and CDR2 (germline): MNHEY, SMNVEV (reference sequence). The junction had 6 bases not matched to a gene; V was cut back by 3 bases and J by 8 bases. The CDR3 spans 13 residues. The CDR3 DNA reads as TGTGCCAGCAGTTTCTTACAGGGGAGCGGCTACACCTTC. It is translated as CASSFLQGSGYTF.

The chain recombines TRBV6-1 with TRBJ2-7; 9 bases map to TRBD1. The CDR3 contains 13 residues. The V gene end was trimmed by 6 bases and the J gene end by 5 bases; junction bases not matched to a gene: 5. The germline V gene encodes CDR1 MNHNS and CDR2 SASEGT. This chain's CDR3 is CASRDRDRDEQYF. The CDR3 DNA is TGTGCCAGCAGGGACCGGGACAGGGACGAGCAGTACTTC.

The J gene is TRBJ2-7, the V gene TRBV12-5; TRBD1 agrees at 10 bases. The CDR3 is 16 residues long. Germline-derived CDR1 and CDR2 are LGHNT and FRNRAP. The V gene end was trimmed by 2 bases and the J gene end by 6 bases; junction bases not matched to a gene: 10. CDR3 sequence reads: CASGLNLGQGNGEQYF. The CDR3 DNA reads as TGTGCTAGTGGTTTGAACCTGGGACAGGGGAACGGCGAGCAGTACTTC.

The rearrangement links TRBV30 to TRBJ2-7, with a weak D call TRBD1 (5 bases). Germline CDR1 and CDR2: GTSNPN and SVGIG (reference sequence). The length of the CDR3 is 14 residues. V was clipped by 3 bases and J by 3 bases, with 15 bases between them. CDR3 sequence reads: CAWRPQGFDYEQYF. The CDR3, as DNA: TGTGCCTGGAGGCCGCAGGGTTTCGACTACGAGCAGTACTTC.

The V and J genes are TRBV2 and TRBJ2-1; 7 positions agree with TRBD2. Looked up from germline, CDR1 is SNHLY and CDR2 is FYNNEI. V lost 6 bases to trimming and J lost 15 bases; unmatched junction nucleotides: 11. This CDR3 is 12 amino acids long. The CDR3 nucleotides read TGTGCCAGCAGACTTTATGCGGGGGAAAGGTTCTTC. Translating it yields CASRLYAGERFF.

The rearrangement links TRBV6-1 to TRBJ1-2; no clear D. Trimming left V 7 bases short and J 10 bases short, with 13 bases between. The germline V gene encodes CDR1 MNHNS and CDR2 SASEGT. The CDR3 has 11 amino acids. In DNA form, the CDR3 reads TGTGCCAGCACCCGGTCCCTTCTCTACACCTTC. Translation gives CASTRSLLYTF.

This clone occurred a few times. The CDR3 reads CASSFWQNTEAFF. The CDR3 DNA sequence: TGTGCCAGCAGTTTCTGGCAGAACACTGAAGCTTTCTTT. This chain uses TRBV27 with TRBJ1-1; D gene uncertain. Germline values: CDR1 MNHEY, CDR2 SMNVEV (reference sequence). V was pared by 3 bases and J by 1 base, with 6 bases between. This CDR3 has 13 residues.

V is TRBV6-1 and J is TRBJ1-2; D is possibly TRBD1 (5 bases). Germline CDR1 MNHNS, CDR2 SASEGT. This CDR3 comprises 12 residues. Trimming removed 8 bases from V and 4 bases from J, with 11 bases in between. The DNA for the CDR3 is TGTGCCAGCGAAAGGGGTGGCTATGGCTACACCTTC. It specifies CASERGGYGYTF.

A few counts support this clone. The CDR3 sequence: CASSYLQNQPQHF. The CDR3 DNA reads TGTGCCAGCAGTTACTTGCAGAATCAGCCCCAGCATTTT. J is TRBJ1-5 and V is TRBV6-6; D is ambiguous. CDR3 size: 13 residues. Trimming cost V 1 base and J 4 bases, with 5 bases left between them. The germline gives CDR1 MNHNY, CDR2 SVGAGI (reference sequence).